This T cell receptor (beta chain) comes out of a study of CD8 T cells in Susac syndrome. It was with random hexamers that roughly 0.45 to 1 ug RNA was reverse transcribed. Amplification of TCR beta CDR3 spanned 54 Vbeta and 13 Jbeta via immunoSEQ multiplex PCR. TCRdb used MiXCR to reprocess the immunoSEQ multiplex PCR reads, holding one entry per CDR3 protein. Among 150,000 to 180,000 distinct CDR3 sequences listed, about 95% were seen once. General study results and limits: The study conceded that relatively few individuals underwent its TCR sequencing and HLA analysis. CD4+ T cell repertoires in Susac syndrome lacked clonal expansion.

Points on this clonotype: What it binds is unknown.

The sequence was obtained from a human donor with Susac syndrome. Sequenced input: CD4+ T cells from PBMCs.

The CDR3 sequence: CSASSGNTGELFF. CDR3 nucleotide sequence: TGCAGTGCTAGCTCGGGGAACACCGGGGAGCTGTTTTTT. This sequence joins TRBV20-1 and TRBJ2-2; D gene unclear. The V and J ends lost 3 bases and 1 base respectively, with 6 bases between them. The CDR3 totals 13 residues. The germline gives CDR1 DFQATT, CDR2 SNEGSKA (reference sequence).